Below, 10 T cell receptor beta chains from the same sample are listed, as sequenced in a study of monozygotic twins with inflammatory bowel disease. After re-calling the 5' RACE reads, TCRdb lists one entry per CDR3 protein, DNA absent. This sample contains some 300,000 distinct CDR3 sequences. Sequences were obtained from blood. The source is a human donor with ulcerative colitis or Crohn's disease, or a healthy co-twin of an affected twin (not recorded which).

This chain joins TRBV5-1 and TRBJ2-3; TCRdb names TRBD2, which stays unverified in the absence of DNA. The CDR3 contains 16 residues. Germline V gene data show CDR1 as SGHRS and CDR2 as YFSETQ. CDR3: CASSSGLAGGRDTQYF.

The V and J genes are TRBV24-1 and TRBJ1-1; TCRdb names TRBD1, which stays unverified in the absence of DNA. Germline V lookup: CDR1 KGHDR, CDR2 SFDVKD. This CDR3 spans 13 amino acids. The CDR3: CATSDPPNTEAFF.

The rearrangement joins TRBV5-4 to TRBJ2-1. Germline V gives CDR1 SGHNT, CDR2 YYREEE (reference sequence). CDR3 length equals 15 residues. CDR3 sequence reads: CASSRDSNSYNEQFF.

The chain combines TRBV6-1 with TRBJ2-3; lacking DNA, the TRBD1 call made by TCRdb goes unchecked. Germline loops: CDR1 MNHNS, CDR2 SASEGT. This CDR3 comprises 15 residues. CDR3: CASQSWDTSTDTQYF.

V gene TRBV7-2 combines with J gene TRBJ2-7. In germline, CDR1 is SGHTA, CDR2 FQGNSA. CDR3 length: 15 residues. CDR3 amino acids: CASSLAYSDTYEQYF.

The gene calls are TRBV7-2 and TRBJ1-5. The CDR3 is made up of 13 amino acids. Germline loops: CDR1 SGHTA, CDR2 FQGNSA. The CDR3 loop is CVSSVQKNQPQHF.

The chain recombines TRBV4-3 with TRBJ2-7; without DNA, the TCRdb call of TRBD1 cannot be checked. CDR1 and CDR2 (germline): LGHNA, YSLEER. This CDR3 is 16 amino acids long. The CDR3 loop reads CASSGDVKGRSYEQYF.

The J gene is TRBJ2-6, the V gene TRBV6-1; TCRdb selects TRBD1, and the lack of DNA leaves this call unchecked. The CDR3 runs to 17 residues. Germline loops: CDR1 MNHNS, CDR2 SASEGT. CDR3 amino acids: CASSTGFLESGANVLTF.

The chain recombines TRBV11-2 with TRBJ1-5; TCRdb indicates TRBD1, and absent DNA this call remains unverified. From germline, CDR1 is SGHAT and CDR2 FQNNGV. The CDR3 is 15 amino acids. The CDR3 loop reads CASSYQGYSNQPQHF.

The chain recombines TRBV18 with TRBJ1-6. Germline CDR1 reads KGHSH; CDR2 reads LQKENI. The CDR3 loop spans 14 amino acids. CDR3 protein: CASSPDVQNSPLHF.